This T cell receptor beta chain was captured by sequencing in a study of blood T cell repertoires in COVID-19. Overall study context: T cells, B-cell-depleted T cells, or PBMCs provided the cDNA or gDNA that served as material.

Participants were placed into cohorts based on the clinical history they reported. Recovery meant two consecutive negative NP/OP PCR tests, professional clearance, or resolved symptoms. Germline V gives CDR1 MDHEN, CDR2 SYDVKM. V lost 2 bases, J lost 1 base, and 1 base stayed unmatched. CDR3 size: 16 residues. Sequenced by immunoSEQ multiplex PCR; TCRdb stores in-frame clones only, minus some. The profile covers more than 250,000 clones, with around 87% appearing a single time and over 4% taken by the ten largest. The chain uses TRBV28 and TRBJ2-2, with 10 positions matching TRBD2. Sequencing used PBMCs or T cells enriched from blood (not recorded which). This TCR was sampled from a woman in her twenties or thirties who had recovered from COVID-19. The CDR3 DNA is TGTGCCAGCAGTTTACTAGCGGGGGAGAACACCGGGGAGCTGTTTTTT. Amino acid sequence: CASSLLAGENTGELFF.